This TCR beta chain was recorded in a study of shared clonotypes between healthy human individuals. Sequencing was performed with immunoSEQ multiplex PCR; in TCRdb, only in-frame clones are kept and a portion is missing. The repertoire holds some 1,400,000 clones, with approximately 96% as singletons. In germline, CDR1 is SGHNT, CDR2 YENEEA. Germline trimming cut 5 bases from V and 5 bases from J; bases unmatched to any gene: 15. The CDR3 runs to 19 residues. Those who donated were healthy HIV-negative adults, with no recent acute infections or vaccinations reported. Input material: naive CD4+ T cells sorted from blood. Described subset: CD45RA+ positively selected. The clonotype comes from a man aged 25-45 years in good health. The chain is built from TRBV11-3 and TRBJ2-5, with 15 bases fitting TRBD2. Here the CDR3 reads CASSPSFAGTSGRRETQYF. CDR3 nucleotides: TGTGCCAGCAGCCCTTCCTTCGCGGGGACTAGCGGGAGGAGGGAGACCCAGTACTTC. The variable domain in full, with the rest retrieved from reference TRBV11-3 and TRBJ2-5, is EAGVVQSPRYKIIEKKQPVAFWCNPISGHNTLYWYLQNLGQGPELLIRYENEEAVDDSQLPKDRFSAERLKGVDSTLKIQPAELGDSAVYLCASSPSFAGTSGRRETQYFGPGTRLLVL.